This T cell receptor (beta chain) was documented in a study of blood T cell repertoires in COVID-19. For the study at large: There were acute and convalescent COVID-19 samples, and they came from the United States, Italy and Spain. In each case, the material was cDNA or gDNA derived from T cells, B-cell-depleted T cells, or PBMCs.

The V end was cut by 2 bases, the J end by 0 bases, with 8 bases between. The CDR3 has 15 residues. CDR1 and CDR2 (germline): SGDLS, YYNGEE. As originally analysed: Cell counts per sample came from amplifying reference gene primers. TCRdb keeps only in-frame clones here, not all; method: immunoSEQ multiplex PCR. From that table come the V and J calls and clone size; the DNA was used to work out D and trimming. The data show more than 150,000 clones, around 87% seen once. This TCR was recovered from a woman in her late teens or twenties who had recovered from COVID-19. Sequenced sample: peripheral blood. This chain uses TRBV9 with TRBJ2-2, with D maybe TRBD2 (6 bases). In DNA form, the CDR3 reads TGTGCCAGCAGCGTTTGGGGGGCGAACACCGGGGAGCTGTTTTTT. Protein: CASSVWGANTGELFF.